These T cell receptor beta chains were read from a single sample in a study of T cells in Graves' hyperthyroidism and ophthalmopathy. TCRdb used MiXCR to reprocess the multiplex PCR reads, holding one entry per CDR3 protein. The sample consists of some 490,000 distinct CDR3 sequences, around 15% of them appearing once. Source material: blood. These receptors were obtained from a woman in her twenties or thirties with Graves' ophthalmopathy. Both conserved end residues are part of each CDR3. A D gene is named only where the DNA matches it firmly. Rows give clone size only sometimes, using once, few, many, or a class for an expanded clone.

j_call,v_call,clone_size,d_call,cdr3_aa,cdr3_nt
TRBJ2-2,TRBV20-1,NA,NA,CSAREGQVNTGELFF,TGCAGTGCTAGGGAGGGGCAGGTTAACACCGGGGAGCTGTTTTTT
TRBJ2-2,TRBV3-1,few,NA,CASSQLDSPNTGELFF,TGTGCCAGCAGCCAGCTGGACAGTCCCAACACCGGGGAGCTGTTTTTT
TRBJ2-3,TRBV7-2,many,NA,CASSFTREADTQYF,TGTGCCAGCAGCTTTACCAGGGAAGCAGATACGCAGTATTTT
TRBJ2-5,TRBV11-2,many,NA,CASSLSRAARYQYF,TGTGCCAGCAGCTTAAGCAGGGCCGCAAGATATCAGTACTTC
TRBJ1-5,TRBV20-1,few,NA,CSARRYDSNQPQHF,TGCAGTGCTAGAAGGTACGATAGCAATCAGCCCCAGCATTTT
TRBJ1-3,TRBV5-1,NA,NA,CASRLYSGNTIYF,TGCGCCAGCCGCCTATACTCTGGAAACACCATATATTTT
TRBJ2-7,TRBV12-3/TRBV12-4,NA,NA,CASSEAPGSGALSSYNEQYF,TGTGCCAGCAGTGAAGCGCCGGGTAGCGGTGCCCTCAGCTCCTACAATGAGCAGTACTTC
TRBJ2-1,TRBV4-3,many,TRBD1,CASSPHEGMGQDNEQFF,TGCGCCAGCAGCCCCCACGAGGGGATGGGACAGGACAATGAGCAGTTCTTC
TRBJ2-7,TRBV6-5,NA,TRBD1,CASSYSGDRGTDEQYF,TGTGCCAGCAGTTACTCGGGGGACAGGGGGACGGACGAGCAGTACTTC
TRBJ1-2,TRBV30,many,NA,CAWNGYTF,TGTGCCTGGAATGGCTACACCTTC
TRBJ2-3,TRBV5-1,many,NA,CASSLEVGGTDTQYF,TGCGCCAGCAGCTTGGAGGTCGGTGGCACAGATACGCAGTATTTT
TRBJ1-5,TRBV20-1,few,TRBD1,CSARPVWQGADQPQHF,TGCAGTGCTAGACCCGTCTGGCAGGGGGCCGACCAGCCCCAGCATTTT
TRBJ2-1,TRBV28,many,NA,CASSQSGSFYNEQFF,TGTGCCAGCAGTCAATCCGGGAGCTTCTACAATGAGCAGTTCTTC
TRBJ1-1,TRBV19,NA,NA,CASSQVSNTEAFF,TGTGCCAGTAGTCAGGTATCGAACACTGAAGCTTTCTTT
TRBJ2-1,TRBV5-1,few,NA,CASRWPQGYEQFF,TGCGCCAGCAGGTGGCCACAGGGCTATGAGCAGTTCTTC
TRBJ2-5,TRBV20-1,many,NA,CSASRASGQETQYF,TGCAGTGCTAGTAGGGCCTCAGGGCAAGAGACCCAGTACTTC
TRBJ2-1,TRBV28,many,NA,CASSRITGLSYNEQFF,TGTGCCAGCAGTAGGATAACAGGTCTCTCCTACAATGAGCAGTTCTTC
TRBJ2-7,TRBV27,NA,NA,CASSHTPPLVYVEQYF,TGTGCCAGCAGCCACACTCCCCCCCTAGTGTATGTCGAGCAGTACTTC
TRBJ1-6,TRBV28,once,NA,CASSEYPPRESNSPLHF,TGTGCCAGCAGTGAATACCCACCCCGGGAAAGCAATTCACCCCTCCACTTT
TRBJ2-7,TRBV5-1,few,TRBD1,CASSYGQGWTYEQYF,TGCGCCAGCAGCTACGGACAGGGATGGACCTACGAGCAGTACTTC
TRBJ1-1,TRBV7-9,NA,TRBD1,CASSLGQGAGTEAFF,TGTGCCAGCAGCCTCGGACAGGGGGCAGGAACTGAAGCTTTCTTT
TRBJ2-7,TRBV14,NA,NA,CASSQDPRAPSSSYEQYF,TGTGCCAGCAGCCAAGATCCCAGGGCCCCTTCAAGCTCCTACGAGCAGTACTTC
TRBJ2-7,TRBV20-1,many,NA,CSARQIMYEQYF,TGCAGTGCTAGGCAAATAATGTACGAGCAGTACTTC
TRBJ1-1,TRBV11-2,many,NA,CASSLAGLNTEAFF,TGTGCCAGCAGCTTAGCGGGGCTGAACACTGAAGCTTTCTTT
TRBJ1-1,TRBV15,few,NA,CATSRVRGPMNTEAFF,TGTGCCACCAGCAGAGTCAGGGGCCCCATGAACACTGAAGCTTTCTTT
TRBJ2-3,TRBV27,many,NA,CASSDYASTDTQYF,TGTGCCAGCAGTGATTACGCCAGCACAGATACGCAGTATTTT
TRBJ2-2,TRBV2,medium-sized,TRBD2,CASSEAGTSGAADTGELFF,TGTGCCAGCAGTGAAGCCGGGACTAGCGGGGCGGCGGACACCGGGGAGCTGTTTTTT
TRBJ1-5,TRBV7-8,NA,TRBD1,CASSLGTDNQPQHF,TGTGCCAGCAGCCTCGGGACAGACAATCAGCCCCAGCATTTT